A single sample gave rise to the 13 T cell receptor beta chains below, sequenced in a study of blood T cell repertoires in COVID-19. Profiled with immunoSEQ multiplex PCR; TCRdb holds only in-frame clones, not every one. The sample lists under 350,000 clones, 85% to 90% occurring once. The sequenced material came from peripheral blood. These receptors were taken from a human donor in a cohort sampled during active COVID-19.

The chain employs TRBV6-6 and TRBJ2-5; D perhaps matches TRBD1 (6 bases). The CDR3 runs to 13 residues. Germline CDR1 reads MNHNY; CDR2 reads SVGAGI (reference sequence). Trimming removed 2 bases from V and 4 bases from J, with 8 bases in between. DNA of the CDR3: TGTGCCAGCAGTTACGGGGGCAGAGAGACCCAGTACTTC. It translates to CASSYGGRETQYF.

The rearrangement uses TRBV4-1 and TRBJ2-3; D is ambiguous. Trimming took 1 base from V and 2 from J, leaving 13 bases between them. Germline V gives CDR1 MGHRA, CDR2 YSYEKL. The CDR3 covers 16 residues. Here the CDR3 DNA reads TGCGCCAGCAGCCAAGGTAAAGCAGACTTCACAGATACGCAGTATTTT. Translating gives CASSQGKADFTDTQYF.

The gene calls are TRBV5-1 and TRBJ2-2, with 7 bases aligning to TRBD2. Germline values: CDR1 SGHRS, CDR2 YFSETQ. The CDR3 has 15 residues. V lost 4 bases to trimming and J lost 4 bases; unmatched junction nucleotides: 7. The chain's CDR3 is CASSPGLGSTGELFF. The CDR3 region has the DNA TGCGCCAGCAGCCCAGGACTAGGGAGCACCGGGGAGCTGTTTTTT.

This sequence joins TRBV10-1 and TRBJ2-7; 8 nucleotides agree with TRBD2. The germline gives CDR1 WNHNN, CDR2 SYGVQD (reference sequence). This CDR3 has 15 amino acids. V trimming: 0 bases; J trimming: 5 bases; junction bases outside the gene matches: 6. The CDR3 DNA reads TGCGCCAGCAGTGAGTCGAATAGCGGGATCCACGAGCAGTACTTC. As protein: CASSESNSGIHEQYF.

About this clone: Other nucleotide sequences from this sample produce the same CDR3. The rearrangement links TRBV5-1 to TRBJ1-3; no definite D call. The CDR3 runs 14 residues. Germline CDR1 SGHRS, CDR2 YFSETQ. V lost 2 bases and J 1 base, leaving 7 bases between the germline ends. This CDR3 reads CASSFSGSGNTIYF. The CDR3 DNA reads as TGCGCCAGCAGCTTCTCAGGTTCTGGAAACACCATATATTTT. The complete variable domain, with remaining parts taken from reference TRBV5-1 and TRBJ1-3, reads KAGVTQTPRYLIKTRGQQVTLSCSPISGHRSVSWYQQTPGQGLQFLFEYFSETQRNKGNFPGRFSGRQFSNSRSEMNVSTLELGDSALYLCASSFSGSGNTIYFGEGSWLTVV.

The chain couples TRBV18 to TRBJ1-5; D is perhaps TRBD1 (5 bases). CDR3 length: 15 amino acids. The V and J ends lost 5 bases and 0 bases respectively, with 11 bases between them. The germline gives CDR1 KGHSH, CDR2 LQKENI. CDR3 sequence (DNA): TGTGCCAGCTCATTTGACAGAAATAGCAATCAGCCCCAGCATTTT. It codes for CASSFDRNSNQPQHF.

This chain connects TRBV25-1 to TRBJ1-1; 7 nucleotides align to TRBD1. CDR3 length equals 14 residues. Trimming cost V 1 base and J 5 bases; bases outside gene matches: 4. Germline-derived CDR1 and CDR2 are MGHDK and SYGVNS. CDR3 nucleotides: TGTGCCAGCAGTGAATGGGACAGTCGGACTGAAGCTTTCTTT. The encoded protein is CASSEWDSRTEAFF.

J is TRBJ1-1 and V is TRBV20-1; D is undetermined. With 8 bases removed from V and 6 bases from J, the gap between germline ends came to 7 bases. The germline V gene has CDR1 DFQATT and CDR2 SNEGSKA (reference sequence). The CDR3 totals 9 residues. CDR3 nucleotide sequence: TGCAGTACGCGGGCTGAAGCTTTCTTT. It codes for CSTRAEAFF.

This clone was counted between two and nine times. The CDR3 reads CASSPAGTGAYEQYF. In DNA, the CDR3 is TGCGCCAGCAGCCCTGCCGGGACAGGGGCCTACGAGCAGTACTTC. The rearrangement joins TRBV4-1 to TRBJ2-7, with 10 nucleotides matching TRBD1. CDR1 and CDR2 from the germline V gene are MGHRA and YSYEKL. The CDR3 spans 15 residues. V gave up 4 bases and J gave up 2 bases; unmatched junction bases: 5.

Here the CDR3 reads CASSEYIGGLKGGNEQFF. CDR3 nucleotides: TGTGCCAGCAGTGAATATATAGGGGGACTAAAGGGGGGCAATGAGCAGTTCTTC. V is TRBV25-1 and J is TRBJ2-1, with D maybe TRBD2 (7 bases). The CDR3 totals 18 residues. CDR1 is MGHDK and CDR2 is SYGVNS in the germline V gene. V gave up 0 bases and J gave up 6 bases, with 21 bases separating them.

The rearrangement links TRBV30 to TRBJ1-5; 10 bases agree with TRBD1. The CDR3 has 11 residues. CDR1 is GTSNPN and CDR2 is SVGIG in the germline V gene (reference sequence). CDR3 residues: CAGGQGQPQHF. CDR3 DNA sequence: TGTGCGGGGGGACAGGGGCAGCCCCAGCATTTT.

This clone was detected only once. V usage is TRBV6-6 and J usage is TRBJ1-1, with D perhaps matching TRBD1 (5 bases). The CDR3 extends over 14 amino acids. V dropped 6 bases and J dropped 7 bases, with 18 bases sitting between them. CDR1 and CDR2 (germline): MNHNY, SVGAGI (reference sequence). CDR3 nucleotides: TGTGCCAGCAGGGACACAGTGGAGCAGGTTGAAGCTTTCTTT. Its translation is CASRDTVEQVEAFF.

The V and J genes are TRBV6-5 and TRBJ1-2; D may be TRBD1 (6 bases). Trimming cost V 3 bases and J 6 bases, with 14 bases left between them. The CDR3 is 14 residues long. CDR1 is MNHEY, CDR2 SVGAGI, per germline. The CDR3 spells CASSYTGGPHGYTF. The CDR3, as DNA: TGTGCCAGCAGTTATACGGGGGGGCCTCATGGCTACACCTTC.